By frequency, the clone carrying this T cell receptor (beta chain) registers medium-sized (0.01 to 0.1%). Germline assignment: CDR1 LGHDT and CDR2 YNNKEL (reference sequence). CDR3 length equals 16 residues. TCRdb re-called the reads and catalogs CDR3 proteins one per entry, DNA excluded. This listing includes over 1,500 distinct CDR3 sequences. The data were taken from a study of diagnostic markers for celiac disease. This receptor was obtained from a human donor. The chain combines TRBV3-1 with TRBJ2-3. Input material: either unsorted cells or a sorted T cell fraction (not recorded which). The CDR3 reads CASSQDGGRSTDTQYF.